This record looks at one TCR beta chain sequence and its context. This entry belongs to a study of blood T cell repertoires in COVID-19. About the study: Samples of COVID-19 (acute and convalescent) were obtained from the United States, Italy and Spain.

In the study's own analysis: Reference gene primer amplification in the assay estimated nucleated cell counts. Profiled with immunoSEQ multiplex PCR; TCRdb holds only in-frame clones, not every one. D and trimming were read from the DNA, whereas the V and J calls and clone size are those reported in that table. The sample yields about 160,000 clones, 75% to 85% seen once. Assignment of participants to cohorts was predicated upon participant-reported clinical history. In Cohort 3, a recovered donor had either two negative PCRs, clearance, or symptom resolution. This TCR was recovered from a woman aged 55-70 years who had recovered from COVID-19. Specimen: PBMCs or T cells enriched from blood (not recorded which).

CDR3 residues: CASSAWTGGNYGYTF. As DNA, the CDR3 is TGTGCCAGCAGTGCCTGGACAGGGGGGAACTATGGCTACACCTTC. The J gene is TRBJ1-2, the V gene TRBV2; 10 nucleotides align to TRBD1. This CDR3 is built from 15 residues. After removal of 4 bases from V and 2 bases from J, the junction contained 4 bases not matched to a gene. The germline CDR1 and CDR2 sequences are SNHLY and FYNNEI.